Listed below are T cell receptor beta chains from one sample, sequenced in a study of control samples from healthy donors and cancer patients. Assay: immunoSEQ multiplex PCR; the TCRdb copy retains only in-frame clones and omits some. This table has about 83,000 clones, 91% appearing once. Input material: blood. The receptors derive from a man younger than 40 in good health. CDR3s include the opening cysteine and the closing phenylalanine or tryptophan. The D gene is left open where the match is weak. Only part of the rows carry a size: once, few, many, or a class if the clone is expanded.

TRBV14	.	.	TRBJ1-2	CASSQSRSGGGYTF	TGTGCCAGCAGCCAATCTAGGTCGGGCGGCGGCTACACCTTC
TRBV5-1	.	TRBD1	TRBJ2-7	CASTLGQGYEQYF	TGCGCCAGCACCCTGGGACAGGGCTACGAGCAGTACTTC
TRBV28	.	.	TRBJ2-7	CASSSDRLSYEQYF	TGTGCCAGCAGTTCCGACAGGTTGTCCTACGAGCAGTACTTC
TRBV5-1	.	.	TRBJ1-1	CASSAGQTAMNTEAFF	TGCGCCAGCAGCGCTGGGCAGACAGCCATGAACACTGAAGCTTTCTTT
TRBV7-9	.	.	TRBJ1-6	CASSLEGTPLHF	TGTGCCAGCAGCTTAGAGGGGACACCCCTCCACTTT
TRBV6-6	.	.	TRBJ2-7	CASSPTGLSSYEQYF	TGTGCCAGCAGTCCTACGGGCCTTAGCTCCTACGAGCAGTACTTC
TRBV7-8	few	.	TRBJ1-6	CASSLEQVVYSPLHF	TGTGCCAGCAGCTTAGAGCAGGTGGTATATTCACCCCTCCACTTT
TRBV9	few	TRBD1	TRBJ1-6	CASSVGTGGSSPLHF	TGTGCCAGCAGCGTAGGGACAGGGGGCAGTTCACCCCTCCACTTT
TRBV5-1	.	.	TRBJ1-5	CASSLGPGDRPQHF	TGCGCCAGCAGCTTGGGTCCGGGAGATCGGCCCCAGCATTTT
TRBV6-5	.	.	TRBJ2-7	CASRGQSTYEQYF	TGTGCCAGCAGAGGACAGTCCACCTACGAGCAGTACTTC
TRBV5-1	.	.	TRBJ1-1	CASSLRPNLNTEAFF	TGCGCCAGCAGCTTGCGGCCGAACTTGAACACTGAAGCTTTCTTT
TRBV18	.	.	TRBJ2-1	CASSPEQYNEQFF	TGTGCCAGCTCACCGGAGCAGTACAATGAGCAGTTCTTC
TRBV28	.	.	TRBJ2-2	CASLEPNTGELFF	TGTGCCAGCCTCGAACCGAACACCGGGGAGCTGTTTTTT
TRBV29-1	.	.	TRBJ1-2	CSSEGTGYTF	TGCAGCTCGGAGGGTACCGGCTACACCTTC
TRBV27	.	TRBD2	TRBJ2-2	CASARTSGRRDTGELFF	TGTGCCAGCGCCCGCACTAGCGGGAGAAGGGACACCGGGGAGCTGTTTTTT
TRBV18	once	TRBD1	TRBJ2-7	CASSRGQGGSYEQYF	TGTGCCAGCTCACGAGGACAGGGGGGCTCCTACGAGCAGTACTTC
TRBV28	.	.	TRBJ2-1	CASSPYRGSSYNEQFF	TGTGCCAGCAGCCCCTATCGGGGGAGCTCCTACAATGAGCAGTTCTTC
TRBV3-1/TRBV3-2	.	.	TRBJ2-3	CASSRHRRAGPAGTQYF	TGTGCCAGCAGCCGCCATCGGCGTGCGGGGCCTGCGGGTACGCAGTATTTT
TRBV6-1	.	TRBD2	TRBJ2-7	CASSGPSGSREQYF	TGTGCCAGCAGTGGCCCTAGCGGGAGTAGGGAGCAGTACTTC
TRBV4-3	.	.	TRBJ1-4	CASSPGGARSNEKLFF	TGCGCCAGCAGCCCAGGCGGGGCCCGATCTAATGAAAAACTGTTTTTT
TRBV15	.	.	TRBJ2-2	CATSRDGDTGELFF	TGTGCCACCAGCAGAGATGGCGATACCGGGGAGCTGTTTTTT
TRBV7-9	.	TRBD2	TRBJ2-7	CASSRGTSETYEQYF	TGTGCCAGCAGCCGAGGGACTAGCGAGACCTACGAGCAGTACTTC
TRBV7-2	.	TRBD2	TRBJ2-6	CASSLKAGGLSGANVLTF	TGTGCCAGCAGCTTAAAGGCGGGGGGACTCTCTGGGGCCAACGTCCTGACTTTC
TRBV7-6	.	.	TRBJ2-4	CASSSFKGNIQYF	TGTGCCAGCAGCTCGTTCAAGGGTAACATTCAGTACTTC
TRBV3-1/TRBV3-2	.	TRBD1	TRBJ1-2	CASSREGAYGYTF	TGTGCCAGCAGCCGAGAGGGGGCCTATGGCTACACCTTC
TRBV29-1	few	.	TRBJ2-5	CSVTGQFQETQYF	TGCAGCGTAACCGGACAGTTCCAAGAGACCCAGTACTTC
TRBV7-3	.	TRBD2	TRBJ2-1	CASSLTEAGAAFF	TGTGCCAGCAGCTTAACGGAAGCGGGGGCAGCGTTCTTC
TRBV7-3	.	TRBD1	TRBJ1-1	CASSNRGDTEAFF	TGTGCCAGCAGCAACAGGGGGGACACTGAAGCTTTCTTT
TRBV11-2	.	TRBD2	TRBJ2-1	CASSSSTAGVEQFF	TGTGCCAGCAGCTCCAGTACAGCGGGAGTGGAGCAGTTCTTC
TRBV11-2	once	.	TRBJ1-3	CASSLGSVGNTIYF	TGTGCCAGCAGCTTAGGGTCAGTCGGAAACACCATATATTTT
TRBV7-8	.	.	TRBJ2-3	CASSLGGRGTDTQYF	TGTGCCAGCAGCTTAGGGGGGCGGGGCACAGATACGCAGTATTTT
TRBV7-9	.	.	TRBJ1-5	CASSSEDQPQHF	TGTGCCAGCAGCTCAGAGGATCAGCCCCAGCATTTT
TRBV6-6	.	.	TRBJ2-7	CASSYSIRGPYEQYF	TGTGCCAGCAGTTACTCGATCCGGGGGCCCTACGAGCAGTACTTC
TRBV18	.	TRBD1	TRBJ1-1	CASSPRQGMNTEAFF	TGTGCCAGCTCACCACGACAGGGGATGAACACTGAAGCTTTCTTT
TRBV28	.	.	TRBJ1-3	CASSSGSGNTIYF	TGTGCCAGCAGTTCGGGGTCTGGAAACACCATATATTTT
TRBV28	.	.	TRBJ1-2	CASSSFRGATAYGYTF	TGTGCCAGCAGTTCCTTTCGGGGGGCGACGGCCTATGGCTACACCTTC
TRBV18	.	.	TRBJ1-2	CASSPPGGDPVLGYTF	TGTGCCAGCTCACCACCCGGGGGAGACCCAGTCTTGGGCTACACCTTC
TRBV9	.	TRBD1	TRBJ1-2	CASSVGGGADYGYTF	TGTGCCAGCAGCGTAGGAGGGGGCGCCGACTATGGCTACACCTTC
TRBV2	.	.	TRBJ2-1	CASREDYNEQFF	TGTGCCAGCAGGGAGGACTACAATGAGCAGTTCTTC
TRBV4-2	.	TRBD2	TRBJ2-2	CASSQAGSGGAGELFF	TGTGCCAGCAGCCAAGCGGGTAGCGGGGGGGCCGGGGAGCTGTTTTTT